The present T cell receptor beta chain was sequenced within a study of T cell responses to AZD1222 COVID-19 vaccine. A word on this clone: What it binds is unknown.

Study results and limitations: Mostly white British, mostly female donors; authors suggested clonal diversity may be underestimated. When two AZD1222 doses had been given, Spike-specific TCR breadth and depth rose. In the spike-specific TCR repertoire, nearly half reportedly target unmutated variant regions. At study baseline, merely about 6 AZD1222 recipients were seropositive.

V gave up 5 bases and J gave up 3 bases; unmatched junction bases: 5. In germline, CDR1 is SGHTA, CDR2 FQGNSA. The CDR3 has 15 amino acids. TCRdb keeps only in-frame clones here, not all; method: immunoSEQ multiplex PCR. The repertoire consists of 180,000 or so clones, with roughly 91% occurring once and the leading ten covering about 24%. The source is an adult who received the AZD1222 COVID-19 vaccine. The chain uses TRBV7-2 and TRBJ2-2, with 8 positions matching TRBD1. This material consisted of peripheral blood, taken 28 days after the second AZD1222 dose. The CDR3 is CASSRDRTDTGELFF. The DNA of the CDR3 is TGTGCCAGCAGCCGGGACAGGACGGACACCGGGGAGCTGTTTTTT. The whole variable domain, remainder taken from reference TRBV7-2 and TRBJ2-2, is GAGVSQSPSNKVTEKGKDVELRCDPISGHTALYWYRQSLGQGLEFLIYFQGNSAPDKSGLPSDRFSAERTGGSVSTLTIQRTQQEDSAVYLCASSRDRTDTGELFFGEGSRLTVL.